The 29 T cell receptor beta chains below come from one sample, sequenced in a study of cytotoxic CD8 clonotypes in ibrutinib-treated CLL. Data came from immunoSEQ multiplex PCR; TCRdb stores just in-frame clones and leaves some out. The sample consists of about 200,000 clones, about four fifths of them appearing once. The sequences come from PBMCs, collected after 12 months of ibrutinib treatment. These receptors all come from a human donor with chronic lymphocytic leukemia.

The chain couples TRBV27 to TRBJ2-6; D remains unclear. CDR1 is MNHEY, CDR2 SMNVEV, per germline (reference sequence). This CDR3 has 17 amino acids. V was clipped by 5 bases and J by 0 bases, with 14 bases between them. CDR3 sequence reads: CASSAYQQLSGANVLTF. In DNA form, the CDR3 reads TGTGCCAGCAGTGCATACCAACAGCTCTCTGGGGCCAACGTCCTGACTTTC.

The chain is built from TRBV19 and TRBJ1-5; a possible D gene is TRBD1 (5 bases). Trimming left V 4 bases short and J 7 bases short, with 11 bases between. Germline values: CDR1 LNHDA, CDR2 SQIVND (reference sequence). The CDR3 is made up of 13 amino acids. The CDR3 is CASSKGSWQPQHF. The CDR3 coding sequence is TGTGCCAGTAGTAAGGGGTCATGGCAGCCCCAGCATTTT.

The J gene is TRBJ1-1, the V gene TRBV27; D possibly corresponds to TRBD1 (6 bases). The germline CDR1 and CDR2 sequences are MNHEY and SMNVEV (reference sequence). The CDR3 runs 14 residues. Trimming pared 6 bases from V and 1 base from J, leaving 12 bases between. The CDR3 spells CASSTGMGNTEAFF. As DNA, the CDR3 is TGTGCCAGCAGCACAGGGATGGGGAACACTGAAGCTTTCTTT.

This chain uses TRBV7-6 with TRBJ2-3, with a tentative D call TRBD2 (6 bases). Per germline, CDR1 SGHVS and CDR2 FNYEAQ. V was trimmed by 4 bases and J by 1 base, leaving 12 bases between them. The CDR3 has 15 residues. The CDR3 DNA reads TGTGCCAGCAGCTCCTGGGGGGAGGGCACAGATACGCAGTATTTT. Translating gives CASSSWGEGTDTQYF.

The V and J genes are TRBV10-3 and TRBJ1-1, with no clear D. The germline CDR1 and CDR2 sequences are ENHRY and SYGVKD. The ends were cut back, 4 bases at V and 1 base at J, with 10 bases in the middle. This CDR3 has 14 residues. CDR3 sequence reads: CAISAREGNTEAFF. The CDR3 DNA sequence: TGTGCCATCAGTGCGAGGGAGGGGAACACTGAAGCTTTCTTT.

This chain links TRBV11-3 with TRBJ2-1; 13 bases match TRBD2. V gave up 5 bases and J gave up 6 bases; unmatched junction bases: 4. The CDR3 sequence is 15 residues long. The germline CDR1 and CDR2 sequences are SGHNT and YENEEA. In DNA form, the CDR3 reads TGTGCCAGCAGCCCGACTAGCGGGGGGCTCAATGAGCAGTTCTTC. It codes for CASSPTSGGLNEQFF. The variable domain in full, with the rest retrieved from reference TRBV11-3 and TRBJ2-1, is EAGVVQSPRYKIIEKKQPVAFWCNPISGHNTLYWYLQNLGQGPELLIRYENEEAVDDSQLPKDRFSAERLKGVDSTLKIQPAELGDSAVYLCASSPTSGGLNEQFFGPGTRLTVL.

This clone was counted ten times or more. Additional DNA sequences in this sample encode the identical CDR3. V usage is TRBV29-1 and J usage is TRBJ1-4, with 10 bases lining up with TRBD1. V was clipped by 6 bases and J by 4 bases; unmatched bases: 2. CDR1 and CDR2 (germline): SQVTM, ANQGSEA. The CDR3 length is 13 residues. This chain's CDR3 is CSVGDRGNEKLFF. In DNA form, the CDR3 reads TGCAGCGTGGGGGACAGGGGTAATGAAAAACTGTTTTTT. Based on the CDR3 plus reference TRBV29-1 and TRBJ1-4, the full variable domain is SAVISQKPSRDICQRGTSLTIQCQVDSQVTMMFWYRQQPGQSLTLIATANQGSEATYESGFVIDKFPISRPNLTFSTLTVSNMSPEDSSIYLCSVGDRGNEKLFFGSGTQLSVL.

With regard to this clone: The junction and the germline gene differ at one end; a read error may be behind it. At the DNA level, this CDR3 is encoded by other sequences in the same sample as well. The CDR3 DNA reads as TGTGCCAGCAAGAGTCCGGTAACCTACGAGCAATACTTC. This sequence encodes CASKSPVTYEQYF. V gene TRBV6-5 combines with J gene TRBJ2-7, with D hard to call. CDR3 length: 13 residues. The germline gives CDR1 MNHEY, CDR2 SVGAGI.

The rearrangement links TRBV2 to TRBJ2-7; a possible D gene is TRBD1 (6 bases). Germline V lookup: CDR1 SNHLY, CDR2 FYNNEI. The CDR3 length is 14 residues. Trimming shortened V by 2 bases and J by 3 bases, and 11 bases separated the two germline ends. In DNA form, the CDR3 reads TGTGCCAGCAGTGAACAGGGGTCGATCTACGAGCAGTACTTC. Amino acid sequence: CASSEQGSIYEQYF.

The chain combines TRBV7-9 with TRBJ1-3, with D unclear. The CDR3 is made up of 13 amino acids. Trimming removed 11 bases at V and 0 bases at J, with 11 bases between. Germline V gene data show CDR1 as SEHNR and CDR2 as FQNEAQ (reference sequence). CDR3 residues: CALAAPSGNTIYF. The CDR3 DNA sequence: TGTGCCCTGGCAGCTCCCTCTGGAAACACCATATATTTT.

This clone showed up just once. Here the CDR3 DNA reads TGTGCCAGCAGTGGGACTAGCGGGAGTCTGGGCGATGAGCAGTTCTTC. This translates into CASSGTSGSLGDEQFF. The chain uses TRBV6-1 and TRBJ2-1; 13 positions agree with TRBD2. With V trimmed by 4 bases and J by 8 bases, 8 bases remained unmatched. CDR3 length equals 16 residues. Germline-derived CDR1 and CDR2 are MNHNS and SASEGT.

Written as DNA, the CDR3 is TGTGCCAGCAGTCCGGGACTATACAATGAGCAGTTCTTC. This encodes CASSPGLYNEQFF. The chain recombines TRBV27 with TRBJ2-1; 7 positions match TRBD2. V shed 5 bases, J shed 4 bases, and the junction held 2 bases outside the gene matches. Germline V gene sequence: CDR1 MNHEY, CDR2 SMNVEV (reference sequence). The CDR3 totals 13 residues.

The rearrangement joins TRBV15 to TRBJ2-3; D may be TRBD2 (6 bases). The V gene lost 5 bases and the J gene lost 0 bases, with 9 bases spanning the gap. This CDR3 region has 14 residues. The V gene's germline CDR1 is LNHNV and CDR2 YYDKDF (reference sequence). CDR3 loop: CATSPGLSTDTQYF. In nucleotides, the CDR3 is TGTGCCACCAGCCCGGGACTGAGCACAGATACGCAGTATTTT. The full variable domain, completed using reference TRBV15 and TRBJ2-3, is DAMVIQNPRYQVTQFGKPVTLSCSQTLNHNVMYWYQQKSSQAPKLLFHYYDKDFNNEADTPDNFQSRRPNTSFCFLDIRSPGLGDTAMYLCATSPGLSTDTQYFGPGTRLTVL.

J is TRBJ2-7 and V is TRBV5-6, with D hard to call. The CDR3 is 12 residues long. Trimming pared 1 base from V and 6 bases from J, leaving 8 bases between. Germline lookup yields CDR1 SGHDT and CDR2 YYEEEE. The CDR3 loop is CASSLTGFEQYF. DNA of the CDR3: TGTGCCAGCAGCTTGACGGGCTTCGAGCAGTACTTC.

This clone has just one count. This sequence joins TRBV7-6 and TRBJ1-1, with a weak D call TRBD1 (5 bases). The CDR3 sequence is 10 residues long. Germline V lookup: CDR1 SGHVS, CDR2 FNYEAQ. The CDR3 DNA reads as TGTGCTCAATGGGGGGAGGAAGCTTTCTTT. Translating gives CAQWGEEAFF.

This clone came up a few times. The chain links TRBV6-1 to TRBJ2-3; 9 bases line up with TRBD2. V dropped 5 bases and J dropped 4; count of bases not matched to a gene: 7. CDR1 is MNHNS, CDR2 SASEGT, per germline. The CDR3 consists of 15 residues. As DNA, the CDR3 is TGTGCCAGCAGTCCTCGACTAGCGGAGGCAGATACGCAGTATTTT. It encodes CASSPRLAEADTQYF.

V is TRBV29-1 and J is TRBJ2-3; 10 nucleotides match TRBD1. The CDR3 is 14 residues long. The trim removed 5 bases at V and 1 base at J, leaving 3 bases unmatched. Germline assignment: CDR1 SQVTM and CDR2 ANQGSEA. Here the CDR3 DNA reads TGCAGCGTTCCCGGACAGGGGGGCACAGATACGCAGTATTTT. Translation gives CSVPGQGGTDTQYF.

The V gene is TRBV27, the J gene TRBJ2-4; D unclear. The germline V gene has CDR1 MNHEY and CDR2 SMNVEV (reference sequence). The CDR3 has 15 amino acids. The germline V and J ends were trimmed by 2 bases and 6 bases, with 14 bases remaining between them. DNA of the CDR3: TGTGCCAGCAGTTTAGGACGCGGCTTTCGAAACATTCAGTACTTC. Translating gives CASSLGRGFRNIQYF.

The chain combines TRBV7-9 with TRBJ2-7; 9 positions match TRBD1. The CDR3 sequence is 14 residues long. V was clipped by 5 bases and J by 3 bases; unmatched bases: 5. Per germline, CDR1 SEHNR and CDR2 FQNEAQ (reference sequence). DNA for the CDR3: TGTGCCAGCAGCCGATGGGGACAGGGCTACGAGCAGTACTTC. This encodes CASSRWGQGYEQYF.

The chain has TRBV9 and TRBJ1-2, with unresolved D. CDR3 length: 13 amino acids. The ends were cut back, 3 bases at V and 4 bases at J, with 10 bases in the middle. Germline values: CDR1 SGDLS, CDR2 YYNGEE. The CDR3 DNA sequence: TGTGCCAGCAGCGCCGGGAGGTTCTATGGCTACACCTTC. As protein: CASSAGRFYGYTF. The full variable domain, rest sourced from reference TRBV9 and TRBJ1-2, is DSGVTQTPKHLITATGQRVTLRCSPRSGDLSVYWYQQSLDQGLQFLIQYYNGEERAKGNILERFSAQQFPDLHSELNLSSLELGDSALYFCASSAGRFYGYTFGSGTRLTVV.

The gene calls are TRBV10-3 and TRBJ2-1, with 10 nucleotides matching TRBD1. CDR3 length: 15 amino acids. With V trimmed by 10 bases and J by 2 bases, 8 bases remained unmatched. The V gene's germline CDR1 is ENHRY and CDR2 SYGVKD. CDR3 sequence reads: CATTPGTGAYNEQFF. The CDR3 nucleotides read TGTGCCACAACCCCCGGGACAGGGGCCTACAATGAGCAGTTCTTC.

The chain employs TRBV7-3 and TRBJ2-3; D could derive from TRBD1 or TRBD2 (6 bases each). Deletions cut 5 bases from V and 6 bases from J, with 15 bases between. Germline lookup yields CDR1 SGHTA and CDR2 FQGTGA. CDR3 size: 14 residues. The chain's CDR3 is CASSQRGVFDTQYF. DNA for the CDR3: TGTGCCAGCAGCCAGAGGGGGGTGTTTGATACGCAGTATTTT.

V and J are TRBV19 and TRBJ1-1; 11 bases are a match to TRBD1. The length of the CDR3 is 14 residues. Germline assignment: CDR1 LNHDA and CDR2 SQIVND (reference sequence). The V segment lost 5 bases and the J segment 4 bases; nucleotides outside the gene matches: 3. CDR3 protein: CASSPGTGGTEAFF. CDR3 in DNA: TGTGCCAGTAGTCCGGGGACAGGGGGCACTGAAGCTTTCTTT.

The chain is built from TRBV19 and TRBJ1-1; D gene ambiguous. Per the germline V gene, CDR1 is LNHDA and CDR2 is SQIVND (reference sequence). The CDR3 length is 12 residues. The germline V and J ends were trimmed by 5 bases and 1 base, with 5 bases remaining between them. The CDR3 DNA follows: TGTGCCAGTAGTTCAGGGAACACTGAAGCTTTCTTT. It specifies CASSSGNTEAFF. Full variable domain (remainder filled in from reference TRBV19 and TRBJ1-1): DGGITQSPKYLFRKEGQNVTLSCEQNLNHDAMYWYRQDPGQGLRLIYYSQIVNDFQKGDIAEGYSVSREKKESFPLTVTSAQKNPTAFYLCASSSGNTEAFFGQGTRLTVV.

As regards this clone: A junction end diverges from the germline sequence, so it may reflect a read error. The J gene is TRBJ1-2, the V gene TRBV10-3; a weak D match, TRBD1 (5 bases). Per the germline V gene, CDR1 is ENHRY and CDR2 is SYGVKD. There are 11 residues in the CDR3. CDR3: CAISESGRGVF. CDR3 sequence (DNA): TGTGCCATCAGTGAGTCGGGAAGGGGAGTCTTC.

The table lists this clone with a count of one. The V and J genes are TRBV5-1 and TRBJ2-7, with D possibly being TRBD1 (8 bases). V lost 4 bases and J 2 bases, leaving 19 bases between the germline ends. The germline CDR1 and CDR2 sequences are SGHRS and YFSETQ. This CDR3 spans 16 amino acids. This CDR3 reads CASSIRGDRQAYEQYF. CDR3 bases: TGCGCCAGCAGCATCCGGGGGGACAGGCAAGCCTACGAGCAGTACTTC.

This rearrangement joins TRBV18 to TRBJ2-3; the D is unclear. CDR1 and CDR2 from the germline V gene are KGHSH and LQKENI. There are 13 residues in the CDR3. Between the trimmed V and J ends, which lost 2 bases and 2 bases, there was a span of 5 bases. Written as DNA, the CDR3 is TGTGCCAGCTCACCATTAGACACAGATACGCAGTATTTT. This translates into CASSPLDTDTQYF.

The J gene is TRBJ2-2, the V gene TRBV7-2; D not resolved. Trimming pared 6 bases from V and 3 bases from J, leaving 8 bases between. This CDR3 is 13 amino acids long. Germline assignment: CDR1 SGHTA and CDR2 FQGNSA. The CDR3 loop reads CASRRIYTGELFF. CDR3 nucleotides: TGTGCCAGCAGGCGCATCTACACCGGGGAGCTGTTTTTT. Variable domain in full (rest from reference TRBV7-2 and TRBJ2-2): GAGVSQSPSNKVTEKGKDVELRCDPISGHTALYWYRQSLGQGLEFLIYFQGNSAPDKSGLPSDRFSAERTGGSVSTLTIQRTQQEDSAVYLCASRRIYTGELFFGEGSRLTVL.

The genes are TRBV5-5 and TRBJ1-1; D gene uncertain. Trimming stripped 0 bases from V and 4 bases from J, with 4 bases between. The germline gives CDR1 SGHKS, CDR2 YYEKEE (reference sequence). This CDR3 region has 12 residues. CDR3: CASSLVITEAFF. For the CDR3, the DNA is TGTGCCAGCAGCTTGGTCATCACTGAAGCTTTCTTT.